This T cell receptor beta chain was identified during a study of OX40 agonist ivuxolimab in advanced cancers. For the study at large: With ivuxolimab, an agonistic anti-OX40 (CD134) antibody, patients were treated. Ivuxolimab doses were 0.01, 0.1, 0.3, 1.5, 3 or 10 mg/kg every 2 weeks.

Sequenced by immunoSEQ multiplex PCR; TCRdb stores in-frame clones only, minus some. Of tens of thousands of clones in the sample, 89% are singletons; the top ten hold roughly an eighth. V lost 2 bases and J 6 bases, leaving 8 bases between the germline ends. Germline V gene lookup returns CDR1 SGHRS and CDR2 YFSETQ. The CDR3 has 13 amino acids. Remarks on this clone: As yet, its antigen is unknown.

Study-level points and caveats: At 0.1 to 3.0 mg/kg, CD4+ and CD8+ blood T cells expanded clonally by week 6.

This rearrangement joins TRBV5-1 to TRBJ2-2; D remains unclear. The sequence came from an adult with an advanced solid tumor such as melanoma, head and neck, liver or kidney cancer. The starting material was CD4+ or CD8+ T cells sorted from blood, obtained in a trial of the OX40 agonist ivuxolimab. The CDR3 spells CASSFTPPGELFF. The DNA for the CDR3 is TGCGCCAGCAGCTTCACACCCCCCGGGGAGCTGTTTTTT.